Here is one T cell receptor beta chain with its context. The antigen is unknown. The CDR3 spans 14 residues. The junction had 1 base not matched to a gene; V was cut back by 1 base and J by 6 bases. Germline V gives CDR1 DFQATT, CDR2 SNEGSKA (reference sequence). This sample was taken from a study of vaccination and CD4 T cells after COVID-19. Study background: Taking of post-vaccine samples occurred a median 72 days after dose two (range 14 to 241). The authors gave control cultures a CEFX pool, an HIV-1 Nef pool, or no peptide.

The Oncomine TCR Beta short-read assay was what sequenced the DNA obtained from cultured CD4+ T cells. DNA came from CD4+ T cells after culture. TCRdb re-analysed the PCR reads in MiXCR, keeping a single row per CDR3 protein. The sample yields approximately 11,000 distinct CDR3 sequences, less than 35% seen once. As to treatment: approximately nine-day PBMC culture with coronavirus spike peptide pools or control peptides (ViraFEST assay). According to the study, CD4+ T cells from the unexposed donor were gathered ahead of the COVID-19 pandemic (2011-2018). The V and J genes are TRBV20-1 and TRBJ2-2, with TRBD1 identical over 11 bases. This TCR was sampled from a human donor in good health. The sequencing sample was made of CD4+ T cells from blood, cultured in vitro. CDR3 protein: CSARGDRGAGELFF. The DNA of the CDR3 is TGCAGTGCTAGAGGGGACAGGGGGGCCGGGGAGCTGTTTTTT.